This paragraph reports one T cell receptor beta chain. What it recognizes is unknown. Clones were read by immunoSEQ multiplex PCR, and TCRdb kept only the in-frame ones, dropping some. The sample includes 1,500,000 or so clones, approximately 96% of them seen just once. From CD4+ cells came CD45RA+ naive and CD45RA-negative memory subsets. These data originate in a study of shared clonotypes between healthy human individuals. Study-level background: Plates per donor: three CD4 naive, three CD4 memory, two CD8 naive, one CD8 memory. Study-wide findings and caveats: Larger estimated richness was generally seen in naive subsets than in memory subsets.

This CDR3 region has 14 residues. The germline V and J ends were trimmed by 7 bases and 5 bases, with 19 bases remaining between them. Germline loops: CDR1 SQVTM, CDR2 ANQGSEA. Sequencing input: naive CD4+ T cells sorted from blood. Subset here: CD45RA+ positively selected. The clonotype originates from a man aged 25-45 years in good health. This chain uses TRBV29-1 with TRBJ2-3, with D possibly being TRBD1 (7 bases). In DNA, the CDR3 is TGCAGCGCCAAGGGACAGAGAGCGGGAGATACGCAGTATTTT. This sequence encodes CSAKGQRAGDTQYF.